These T cell receptor beta chains were read from a single sample in a study of shared clonotypes between healthy human individuals. TCRdb's table, derived via immunoSEQ multiplex PCR, lists solely in-frame clones and lacks some. The profile covers 2 million to 3 million clones, with 80% to 95% appearing a single time and 0.36% taken by the ten largest. The sample consisted of naive CD4+ T cells from PBMCs. Receptors originate from a man aged 18 to 29 in good health. Some clones in this sample may be carry-over from other donors' samples. Both conserved end residues are part of each CDR3. The D gene is left open where the match is weak. Where a row states a size, it is once, few, many or the class of an expanded clone; other rows omit it.

J gene	clone size	D gene	V gene	CDR3 DNA	CDR3 protein
TRBJ2-1	NA	NA	TRBV7-3	TGTGCCAGCAGCCTCGGGCTGTACAATGAGCAGTTCTTC	CASSLGLYNEQFF
TRBJ1-1	NA	NA	TRBV6-1	TGTGCCAGCAGTGTCTTCGGGGGAATGAACACTGAAGCTTTCTTT	CASSVFGGMNTEAFF
TRBJ2-3	NA	NA	TRBV5-1	TGCGCCAGCAGCTTGATAGGGGTTAGGGATACGCAGTATTTT	CASSLIGVRDTQYF
TRBJ2-1	NA	TRBD2	TRBV5-4	TGTGCCAGCAGCCCCGGGGTAGCGGGCCCTCAGGATGAGCAGTTCTTC	CASSPGVAGPQDEQFF
TRBJ1-5	NA	NA	TRBV19	TGTGCCAGTAGTGAACAGGGACAGCCCCAGCATTTT	CASSEQGQPQHF
TRBJ1-2	NA	NA	TRBV15	TGTGCCACCAGCAGAGATCAAGGGTTGGGAGGCTACACCTTC	CATSRDQGLGGYTF
TRBJ1-3	NA	TRBD1	TRBV2	TGTGCCAGCAGTGAGGGACAGGGGAGGAACACCATATATTTT	CASSEGQGRNTIYF
TRBJ1-2	NA	TRBD1	TRBV7-2	TGTGCCAGCAGCACTCGGACAGGAGAACTCTATGGCTACACCTTC	CASSTRTGELYGYTF
TRBJ1-2	NA	NA	TRBV5-1	TGCGCCAGCAGCTTAGGGTCTGGCTATGGCTACACCTTC	CASSLGSGYGYTF
TRBJ2-5	NA	TRBD1	TRBV18	TGTGCCAGCTCACCACAGACAGGGGGATGGCAAGAGACCCAGTACTTC	CASSPQTGGWQETQYF
TRBJ2-7	NA	TRBD2	TRBV27	TGTGCCAGCAGTTTAATGACTAGCGGAAGCTACGAGCAGTACTTC	CASSLMTSGSYEQYF
TRBJ1-1	NA	NA	TRBV6-1	TGTGCCAGCATTATCAATCTGAACACTGAAGCTTTCTTT	CASIINLNTEAFF
TRBJ2-7	NA	NA	TRBV6-5	TGTGCCAGCGGCCGCTACGAGCAGTACTTC	CASGRYEQYF
TRBJ1-3	NA	NA	TRBV5-4	TGTGCCAGCAGCCCCGGGGGGACGGGTTCGGGAAACACCATATATTTT	CASSPGGTGSGNTIYF
TRBJ1-2	NA	NA	TRBV6-6	TGTGCCAGCAGTTACCAGGGATTTAACTATGGCTACACCTTC	CASSYQGFNYGYTF
TRBJ2-1	NA	TRBD2	TRBV27	TGTGCCAGCAGTCATAGACTAGCGGAGACCTCCTACAATGAGCAGTTCTTC	CASSHRLAETSYNEQFF
TRBJ1-4	NA	NA	TRBV18	TGTGCCAGCTCACCGAGGCCGAGGTCGGAAAAACTGTTTTTT	CASSPRPRSEKLFF
TRBJ2-3	once	TRBD2	TRBV7-3	TGTGCCAGCAGCTTATGGGCGGGAGGCCCAGATACGCAGTATTTT	CASSLWAGGPDTQYF
TRBJ1-2	NA	TRBD1	TRBV29-1	TGCAGCGTTGAAGGCATCCCGGGACAGTCATTCTATGGCTACACCTTC	CSVEGIPGQSFYGYTF
TRBJ2-7	NA	TRBD2	TRBV11-1	TGTGCCAGCAGCTCCATAGCGGGAGGAAGCGGCGAGCAGTACTTC	CASSSIAGGSGEQYF
TRBJ2-1	NA	TRBD2	TRBV10-3	TGTGCCATCAGTGGACTAGCGGTGGGGAATGAGCAGTTCTTC	CAISGLAVGNEQFF
TRBJ2-5	NA	NA	TRBV4-1	TGCGCCAGCAGCCCCAGAGGAGTATGGGAGACCCAGTACTTC	CASSPRGVWETQYF
TRBJ1-1	NA	TRBD1	TRBV30	TGTGCCTGGGGGACAGGGGACCGGGGCACTGAAGCTTTCTTT	CAWGTGDRGTEAFF
TRBJ1-3	NA	NA	TRBV5-1	TGCGCCAGCAGCTTGGCCAGCCCTGGAAACACCATATATTTT	CASSLASPGNTIYF
TRBJ1-1	NA	NA	TRBV29-1	TGCAGCGCTGGAGGGCAGGCAGAAGCTTTCTTT	CSAGGQAEAFF
TRBJ2-1	NA	TRBD2	TRBV28	TGTGCCAGCAGTTTCGAAAATGGCGGGAGTGGCTCCTACAATGAGCAGTTCTTC	CASSFENGGSGSYNEQFF
TRBJ2-5	NA	TRBD1	TRBV5-1	TGCGCCAGCAGCCCAGCTGACAGGGGGCGAGCAGAGACCCAGTACTTC	CASSPADRGRAETQYF